These 11 T cell receptor beta chains came from one sample sequenced in a study of blood T cell repertoires in COVID-19 (dated by TCRdb to about 2020). The protocol used for the library was the immunoSEQ multiplex PCR assay. TCRdb took over this immuneACCESS table, retaining in-frame rearrangements with V and J assigned. Such tables are incomplete; in checked studies, under half of the missing clones stem from an unresolved V gene, and the remainder is unexplained. The sample table contains roughly 290,000 clones; only one count was recorded for 70% to 90% of them. Roughly 8% of the sample is in the top ten clones. Sequencing was carried out using peripheral blood. The source of these receptors is a woman between 45 and 60 years old who had recovered from COVID-19.

The chain couples TRBV28 to TRBJ2-4; 7 positions match TRBD2. The germline CDR1 and CDR2 sequences are MDHEN and SYDVKM. Trimming at V came to 7 bases and at J to 1 base, leaving 13 bases not matched to a gene. The CDR3 runs 17 residues. The CDR3: CASTLGLAGVAKNIQYF. The CDR3, as DNA: TGTGCCAGCACCTTAGGGCTGGCGGGAGTGGCCAAAAACATTCAGTACTTC.

Only one count was recorded for this clone. The J gene is TRBJ2-7, the V gene TRBV6-5; TRBD1 agrees at 7 bases. Losses at the gene ends were 6 bases for V and 3 bases for J; bases not matched to a gene: 8. In germline, CDR1 is MNHEY, CDR2 SVGAGI. This CDR3 region has 14 residues. The chain's CDR3 is CASRETGIVYEQYF. DNA for the CDR3: TGTGCCAGCAGAGAGACAGGGATCGTCTACGAGCAGTACTTC.

The rearrangement joins TRBV6-4 to TRBJ2-3, with a weak D call TRBD2 (6 bases). The V gene's germline CDR1 is MRHNA and CDR2 SNTAGT. Trimming stripped 7 bases from V and 0 bases from J, with 14 bases between. The CDR3 length is 15 residues. CDR3 in amino acids: CASTKAGLSTDTQYF. The CDR3 DNA sequence: TGTGCCAGCACCAAAGCGGGCCTTAGCACAGATACGCAGTATTTT.

This sequence joins TRBV19 and TRBJ2-2, with TRBD1 as a possible D gene (6 bases). V was cut by 4 bases and J by 6 bases, with 9 bases left in between. The CDR3 contains 13 residues. Per germline, CDR1 LNHDA and CDR2 SQIVND (reference sequence). In DNA form, the CDR3 reads TGTGCCAGTAGTACAGGGGCGGCCGGGGAGCTGTTTTTT. This encodes CASSTGAAGELFF.

The V gene is TRBV28, the J gene TRBJ2-2, with D possibly TRBD2 on 5 matching bases. The CDR3 runs to 16 residues. Germline-derived CDR1 and CDR2 are MDHEN and SYDVKM. With 2 bases removed from V and 5 bases from J, the gap between germline ends came to 15 bases. The CDR3 DNA follows: TGTGCCAGCAGTTTAGGCGGGTCCCCTGGGACCGGGGAGCTGTTTTTT. Translating it yields CASSLGGSPGTGELFF. The full variable domain, in which reference TRBV28 and TRBJ2-2 provide the parts outside the CDR3, is DVKVTQSSRYLVKRTGEKVFLECVQDMDHENMFWYRQDPGLGLRLIYFSYDVKMKEKGDIPEGYSVSREKKERFSLILESASTNQTSMYLCASSLGGSPGTGELFFGEGSRLTVL.

V usage is TRBV7-8 and J usage is TRBJ2-5; D remains ambiguous. Trimming removed 5 bases at V and 1 base at J, with 11 bases between. CDR3 size: 14 residues. Germline V CDR1 and CDR2: SGHVS, FQNEAQ. The CDR3 loop is CASSPLGVQETQYF. DNA of the CDR3: TGTGCCAGCAGCCCACTCGGAGTCCAAGAGACCCAGTACTTC.

This clone appeared a single time. The rearrangement links TRBV19 to TRBJ2-7, with D perhaps TRBD1 (6 bases). Trimming removed 5 bases from V and 1 base from J, with 9 bases in between. Germline CDR1 reads LNHDA; CDR2 reads SQIVND (reference sequence). The CDR3 sequence is 13 residues long. The CDR3 here is CASSPTGSYEQYF. The CDR3 bases are TGTGCCAGTAGTCCGACAGGATCCTACGAGCAGTACTTC.

The J gene is TRBJ1-1, the V gene TRBV7-2; D unresolved. The germline gives CDR1 SGHTA, CDR2 FQGNSA. The CDR3 is made up of 15 amino acids. Between the trimmed V and J ends, which lost 7 bases and 4 bases, there was a span of 19 bases. The CDR3 region has the DNA TGTGCCAGCAACCCCGTGGGAGGGCACGGCACTGAAGCTTTCTTT. It specifies CASNPVGGHGTEAFF.

The J gene is TRBJ1-2, the V gene TRBV18; 9 bases line up with TRBD1. Looked up from germline, CDR1 is KGHSH and CDR2 is LQKENI. V dropped 3 bases and J dropped 7; count of bases not matched to a gene: 12. The length of the CDR3 is 16 residues. As DNA, the CDR3 is TGTGCCAGCTCACCTACCGTATTGGACAGGGGTCGTGGCTACACCTTC. It specifies CASSPTVLDRGRGYTF.

This clone has a handful of counts. The chain joins TRBV19 to TRBJ1-1, with TRBD1 matching 10 bases. Germline assignment: CDR1 LNHDA and CDR2 SQIVND (reference sequence). The CDR3 covers 13 residues. The V segment lost 4 bases and the J segment 7 bases; nucleotides outside the gene matches: 3. CDR3 bases: TGTGCCAGTAGTAGACAGGGGGCAGGTGAAGCTTTCTTT. Its protein is CASSRQGAGEAFF.

This clone was counted only a few times. The V gene is TRBV3-1 (or the pseudogene TRBV3-2), the J gene TRBJ2-2, with 7 bases aligning to TRBD1. CDR1 is LGHDT, CDR2 YNNKEL, per germline (reference sequence). This CDR3 has 13 residues. V trimming: 4 bases; J trimming: 6 bases; junction bases outside the gene matches: 2. The chain's CDR3 is CASSLGTAGELFF. DNA for the CDR3: TGTGCCAGCAGCCTTGGGACAGCCGGGGAGCTGTTTTTT.